Included here is one TCR beta chain sequence, with context. This sample was included in a study of cytomegalovirus exposure and HLA in healthy donors. This PCR relied on a set of 60 Vbeta primers and 13 Jbeta primers. Only in-frame clones appear in the TCRdb table, and some are missing; sequencing was by immunoSEQ multiplex PCR. The sample has over 100,000 clones, around four fifths seen once. V was clipped by 4 bases and J by 2 bases, with 8 bases between them. Germline V CDR1 and CDR2: SQVTM, ANQGSEA. The CDR3 contains 12 residues. The chain recombines TRBV29-1 with TRBJ1-2; D is undetermined. Specimen: PBMCs. The TCR sequence derives from a woman aged 40 to 55 in good health and CMV-seropositive. The CDR3 nucleotides are TGCAGCGTTGCCGGGAGCAACTATGGCTACACCTTC. It translates to CSVAGSNYGYTF.